Only a few counts were recorded for the clone carrying this T cell receptor beta chain. Antigen: not known. CDR1 is MNHNS, CDR2 SASEGT, per germline. The CDR3 has 15 residues. V shed 5 bases and J shed 5 bases, with 18 bases lying between them. The time point here: newly diagnosed GD, antithyroid drugs for less than 3 months. PBMC-derived RNA was used for the TCR library. With iRepertoire HTBI primers and Arm-PCR of CDR3 regions, TCR beta libraries were built. In TCRdb, the multiplex PCR reads were re-called with MiXCR into one record per CDR3 protein. The table shows about 220,000 distinct CDR3 sequences, with roughly 20% occurring only once. The data derive from a study of regulatory T cells in long-lasting Graves disease. Study conclusions and caveats: Persistent disease preferred TRBV28, TRBJ1-2 and TRBJ2-5; new disease, TRBV20-1 and TRBJ2-1.

This sample was also put to use in a study of T cells in Graves' hyperthyroidism and ophthalmopathy. Per that paper: An initial round of RT-PCR targeting the TCR CDR3 relied on the HTBI primer set. Ophthalmopathy was model-predicted a median around seven months pre-onset.

Sequencing used peripheral blood mononuclear cells (PBMCs), obtained at new diagnosis, from a patient treated with antithyroid drugs. This chain joins TRBV6-1 and TRBJ1-1; tentative D call: TRBD1 (6 bases). This clonotype was obtained from a woman aged 25 to 39 with Graves disease. The CDR3 sequence: CASSPLGHQYTEAFF. The DNA for the CDR3 is TGTGCCAGCAGTCCACTGGGACACCAGTATACTGAAGCTTTCTTT.